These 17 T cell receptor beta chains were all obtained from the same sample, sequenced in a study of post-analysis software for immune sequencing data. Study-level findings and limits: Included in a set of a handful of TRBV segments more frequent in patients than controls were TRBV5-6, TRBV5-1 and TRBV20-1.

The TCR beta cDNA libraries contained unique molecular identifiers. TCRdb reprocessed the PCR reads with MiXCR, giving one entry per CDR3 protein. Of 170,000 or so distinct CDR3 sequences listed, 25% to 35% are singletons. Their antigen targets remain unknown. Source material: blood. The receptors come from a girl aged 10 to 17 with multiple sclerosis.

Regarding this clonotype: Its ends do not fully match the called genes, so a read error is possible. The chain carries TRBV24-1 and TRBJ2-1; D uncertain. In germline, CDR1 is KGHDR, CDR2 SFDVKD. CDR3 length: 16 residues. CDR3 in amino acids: CAASDRRSSSYNEQFF. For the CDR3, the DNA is TGTGCCGCCAGTGACCGCAGGTCTAGCTCCTACAATGAGCAGTTCTTC.

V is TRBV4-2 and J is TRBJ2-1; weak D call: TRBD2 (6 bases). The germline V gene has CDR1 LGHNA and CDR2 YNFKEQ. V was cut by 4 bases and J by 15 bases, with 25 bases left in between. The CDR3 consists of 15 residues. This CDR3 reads CASSPRKGTDAVLFF. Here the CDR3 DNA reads TGTGCCAGCAGCCCCCGGAAGGGGACTGACGCCGTTCTGTTCTTC.

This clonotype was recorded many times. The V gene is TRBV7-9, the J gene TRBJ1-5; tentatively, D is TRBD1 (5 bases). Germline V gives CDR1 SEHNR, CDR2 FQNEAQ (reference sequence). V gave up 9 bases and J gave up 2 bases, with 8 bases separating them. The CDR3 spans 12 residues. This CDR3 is CARGGGNQPQHF. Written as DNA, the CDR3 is TGTGCCAGGGGGGGTGGCAATCAGCCCCAGCATTTT. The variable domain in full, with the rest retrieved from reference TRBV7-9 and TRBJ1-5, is DTGVSQNPRHKITKRGQNVTFRCDPISEHNRLYWYRQTLGQGPEFLTYFQNEAQLEKSRLLSDRFSAERPKGSFSTLEIQRTEQGDSAMYLCARGGGNQPQHFGDGTRLSIL.

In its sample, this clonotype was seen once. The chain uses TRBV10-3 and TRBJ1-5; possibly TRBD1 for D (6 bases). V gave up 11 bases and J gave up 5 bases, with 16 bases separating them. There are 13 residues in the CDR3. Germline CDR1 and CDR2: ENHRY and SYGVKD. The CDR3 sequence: CAVGRGADQPQHF. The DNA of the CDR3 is TGTGCCGTAGGCAGGGGAGCCGATCAGCCCCAGCATTTT.

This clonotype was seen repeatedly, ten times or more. The CDR3 protein is CSASGSSYNEQFF. The CDR3 nucleotides read TGCAGTGCCAGCGGGAGTTCCTACAATGAGCAGTTCTTC. The chain carries TRBV20-1 and TRBJ2-1; TRBD2 agrees at 8 bases. Germline trimming cut 6 bases from V and 1 base from J; bases unmatched to any gene: 2. This CDR3 has 13 amino acids. Germline lookup yields CDR1 DFQATT and CDR2 SNEGSKA (reference sequence).

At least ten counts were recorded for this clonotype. The CDR3 spells CASSYSRATKCEYF. For the CDR3, the DNA is TGTGCCAGCAGTTACTCTCGGGCAACCAAATGCGAGTACTTC. The chain combines TRBV6-7 with TRBJ2-7; no reliable D call. TRBV6-7 has ORF status, its function being uncertain. The CDR3 loop spans 14 amino acids. The V end was cut by 0 bases, the J end by 11 bases, with 17 bases between.

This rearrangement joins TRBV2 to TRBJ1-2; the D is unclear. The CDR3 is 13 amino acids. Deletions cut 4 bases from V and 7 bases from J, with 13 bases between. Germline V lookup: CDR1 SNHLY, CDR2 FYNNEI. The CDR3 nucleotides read TGTGCCAGCAGTGGTACGGGGAGAAGTGGCTACACCTTC. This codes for CASSGTGRSGYTF.

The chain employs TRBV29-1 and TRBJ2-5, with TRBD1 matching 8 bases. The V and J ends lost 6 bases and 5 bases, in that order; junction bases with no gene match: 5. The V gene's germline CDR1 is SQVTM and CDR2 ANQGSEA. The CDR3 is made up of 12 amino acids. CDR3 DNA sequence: TGCAGCGTGGAGGACAGGGAGGAGACCCAGTACTTC. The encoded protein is CSVEDREETQYF.

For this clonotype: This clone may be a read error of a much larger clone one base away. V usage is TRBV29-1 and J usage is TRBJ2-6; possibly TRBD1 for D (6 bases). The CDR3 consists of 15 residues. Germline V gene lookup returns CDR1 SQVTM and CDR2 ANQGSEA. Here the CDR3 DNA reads TGCAGCGTTGAGAAACAGGGATCTGGGGCCAACGTCCGGACTTTC. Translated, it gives CSVEKQGSGANVRTF.

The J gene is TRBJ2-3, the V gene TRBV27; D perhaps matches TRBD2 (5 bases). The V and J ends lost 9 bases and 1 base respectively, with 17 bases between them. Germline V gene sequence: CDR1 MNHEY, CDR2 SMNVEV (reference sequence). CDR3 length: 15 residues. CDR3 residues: CASSKLDLGTDTQYF. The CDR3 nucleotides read TGTGCCAGTTCTAAATTGGACTTGGGCACAGATACGCAGTATTTT.

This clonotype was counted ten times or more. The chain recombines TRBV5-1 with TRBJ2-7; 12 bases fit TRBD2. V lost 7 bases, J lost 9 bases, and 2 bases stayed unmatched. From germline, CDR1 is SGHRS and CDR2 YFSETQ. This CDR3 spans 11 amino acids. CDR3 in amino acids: CASGLAGRQYF. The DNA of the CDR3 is TGCGCCAGCGGACTAGCGGGGAGGCAGTACTTC.

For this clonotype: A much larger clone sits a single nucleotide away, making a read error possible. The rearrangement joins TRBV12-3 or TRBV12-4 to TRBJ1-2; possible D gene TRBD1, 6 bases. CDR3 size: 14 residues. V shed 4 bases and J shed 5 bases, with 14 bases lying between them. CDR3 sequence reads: CASSCRRDIYGYTF. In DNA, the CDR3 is TGTGCCAGCAGTTGTCGCAGGGACATTTATGGCTACACCTTC.

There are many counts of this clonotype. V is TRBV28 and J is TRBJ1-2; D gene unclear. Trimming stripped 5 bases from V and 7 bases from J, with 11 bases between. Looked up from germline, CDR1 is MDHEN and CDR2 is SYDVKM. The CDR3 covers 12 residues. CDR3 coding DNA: TGTGCCAGCAGTGATGCAGGATCTGGCTACACCTTC. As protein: CASSDAGSGYTF.

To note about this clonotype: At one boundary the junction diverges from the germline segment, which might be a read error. The CDR3 region is CTSRFHSGSGEETQYF. CDR3 sequence (DNA): TGTACCAGCAGATTCCATAGCGGGAGTGGAGAAGAGACCCAGTACTTC. The chain joins TRBV2 to TRBJ2-5, with TRBD2 identical over 9 bases. The CDR3 spans 16 residues. Germline V gene data show CDR1 as SNHLY and CDR2 as FYNNEI.

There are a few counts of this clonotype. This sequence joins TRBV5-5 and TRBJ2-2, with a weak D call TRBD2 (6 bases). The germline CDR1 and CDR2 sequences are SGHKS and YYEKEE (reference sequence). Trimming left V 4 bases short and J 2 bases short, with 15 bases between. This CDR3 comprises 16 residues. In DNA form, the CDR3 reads TGTGCCAGCAGCATTCCCTCCGGACTAAACACCGGGGAGCTGTTTTTT. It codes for CASSIPSGLNTGELFF.

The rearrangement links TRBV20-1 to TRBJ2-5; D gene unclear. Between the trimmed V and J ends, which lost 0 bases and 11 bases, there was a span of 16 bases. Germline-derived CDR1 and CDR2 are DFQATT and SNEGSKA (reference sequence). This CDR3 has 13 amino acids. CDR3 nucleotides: TGCAGTGCTAGAGACCGGGCTAACAATGAGCAGTACTTC. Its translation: CSARDRANNEQYF.

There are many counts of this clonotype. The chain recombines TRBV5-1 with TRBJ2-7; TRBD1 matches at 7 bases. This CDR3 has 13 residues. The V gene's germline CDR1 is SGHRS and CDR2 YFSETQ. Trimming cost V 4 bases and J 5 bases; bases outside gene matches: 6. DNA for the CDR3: TGCGCCAGCAGCCTAGGGACAGCGAACGAGCAGTACTTC. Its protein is CASSLGTANEQYF.